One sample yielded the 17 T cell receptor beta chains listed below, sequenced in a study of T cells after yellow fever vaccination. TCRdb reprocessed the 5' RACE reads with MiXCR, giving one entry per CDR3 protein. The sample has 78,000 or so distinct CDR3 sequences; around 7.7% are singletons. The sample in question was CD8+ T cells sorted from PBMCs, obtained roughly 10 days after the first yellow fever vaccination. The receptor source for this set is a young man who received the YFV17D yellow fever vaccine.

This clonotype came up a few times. CDR3 nucleotides: TGCGCCAGCAGCCCCGAGGGGTGGGGAGATACGCAGTATTTT. This encodes CASSPEGWGDTQYF. The chain links TRBV4-1 to TRBJ2-3, with D perhaps assigned TRBD1 or TRBD2 (5 bases each). The CDR3 has 14 residues. The germline CDR1 and CDR2 sequences are MGHRA and YSYEKL. Trimming stripped 4 bases from V and 5 bases from J, with 13 bases between.

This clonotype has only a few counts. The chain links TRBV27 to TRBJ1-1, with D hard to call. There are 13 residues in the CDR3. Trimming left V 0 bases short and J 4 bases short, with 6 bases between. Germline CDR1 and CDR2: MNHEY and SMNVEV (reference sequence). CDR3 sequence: CASSLSGPTEAFF. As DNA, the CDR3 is TGTGCCAGCAGTTTATCGGGCCCCACTGAAGCTTTCTTT.

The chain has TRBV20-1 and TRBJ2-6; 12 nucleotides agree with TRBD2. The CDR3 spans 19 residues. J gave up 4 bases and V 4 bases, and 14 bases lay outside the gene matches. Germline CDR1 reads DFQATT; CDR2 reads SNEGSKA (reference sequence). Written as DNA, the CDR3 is TGCAGTGCTAAAGCGTGGACCGGGACTAGCGGGTCGGGGGCCAACGTCCTGACTTTC. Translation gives CSAKAWTGTSGSGANVLTF.

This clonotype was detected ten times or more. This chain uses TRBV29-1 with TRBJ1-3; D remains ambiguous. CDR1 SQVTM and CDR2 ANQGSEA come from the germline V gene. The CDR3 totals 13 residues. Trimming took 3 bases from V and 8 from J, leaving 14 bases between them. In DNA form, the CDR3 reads TGCAGCGTTGATCTGGGCGGTGAACACACCATATATTTT. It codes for CSVDLGGEHTIYF.

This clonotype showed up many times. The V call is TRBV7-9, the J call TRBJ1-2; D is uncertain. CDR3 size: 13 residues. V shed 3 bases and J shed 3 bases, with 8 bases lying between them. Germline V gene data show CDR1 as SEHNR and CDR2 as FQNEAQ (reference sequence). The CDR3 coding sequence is TGTGCCAGCAGCTTCGCGCCGGACTATGGCTACACCTTC. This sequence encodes CASSFAPDYGYTF.

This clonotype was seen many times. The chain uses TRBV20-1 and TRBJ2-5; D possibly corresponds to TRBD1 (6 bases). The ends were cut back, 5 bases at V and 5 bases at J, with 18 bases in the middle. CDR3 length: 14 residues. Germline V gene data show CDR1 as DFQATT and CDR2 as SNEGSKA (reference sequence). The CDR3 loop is CSAPGQLLGETQYF. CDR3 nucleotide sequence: TGCAGTGCTCCCGGACAGCTCTTGGGGGAGACCCAGTACTTC.

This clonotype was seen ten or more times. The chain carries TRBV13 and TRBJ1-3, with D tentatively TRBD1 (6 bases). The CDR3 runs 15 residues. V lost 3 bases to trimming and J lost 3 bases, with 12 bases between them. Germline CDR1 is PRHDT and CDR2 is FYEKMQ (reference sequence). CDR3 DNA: TGTGCCAGCAGCTTGGGACACGGAGTTGGAAACACCATATATTTT. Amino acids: CASSLGHGVGNTIYF.

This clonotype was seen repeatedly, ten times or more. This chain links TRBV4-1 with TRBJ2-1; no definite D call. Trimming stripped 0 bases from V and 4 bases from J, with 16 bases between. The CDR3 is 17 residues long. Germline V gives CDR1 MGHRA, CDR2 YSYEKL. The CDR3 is CASSQEHNTLSYNEQFF. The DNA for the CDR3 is TGCGCCAGCAGCCAAGAACACAATACTCTATCGTACAATGAGCAGTTCTTC.

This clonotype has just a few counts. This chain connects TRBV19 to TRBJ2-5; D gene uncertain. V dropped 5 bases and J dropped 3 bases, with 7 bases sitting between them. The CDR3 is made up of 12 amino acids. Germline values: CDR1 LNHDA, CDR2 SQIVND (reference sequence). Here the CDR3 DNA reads TGTGCCAGTAGTCTCCCAGAAGAGACCCAGTACTTC. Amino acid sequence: CASSLPEETQYF.

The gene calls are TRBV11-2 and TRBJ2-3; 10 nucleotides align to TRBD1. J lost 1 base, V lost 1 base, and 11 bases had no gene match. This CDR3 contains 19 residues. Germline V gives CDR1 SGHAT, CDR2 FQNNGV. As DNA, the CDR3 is TGTGCCAGCAGCTTAGTTTTGGACGGGACAGGGGAACGCACAGATACGCAGTATTTT. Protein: CASSLVLDGTGERTDTQYF.

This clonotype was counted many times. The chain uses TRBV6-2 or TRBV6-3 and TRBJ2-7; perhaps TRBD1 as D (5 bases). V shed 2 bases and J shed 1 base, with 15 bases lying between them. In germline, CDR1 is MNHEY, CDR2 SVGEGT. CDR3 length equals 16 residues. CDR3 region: CASSYDSGRSSYEQYF. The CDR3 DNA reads TGTGCCAGCAGTTACGACAGTGGTAGGAGTTCCTACGAGCAGTACTTC.

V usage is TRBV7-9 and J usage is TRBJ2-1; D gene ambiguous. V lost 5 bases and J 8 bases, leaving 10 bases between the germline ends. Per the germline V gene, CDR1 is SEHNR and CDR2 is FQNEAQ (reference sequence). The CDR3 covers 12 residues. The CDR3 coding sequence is TGTGCCAGCAGCCCGACTTTGGATGAGCAGTTCTTC. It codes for CASSPTLDEQFF.

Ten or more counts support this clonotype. This CDR3 reads CASSQRDTDTQYF. In nucleotides, the CDR3 is TGTGCCAGCAGTCAAAGGGATACAGATACGCAGTATTTT. V gene TRBV6-4 combines with J gene TRBJ2-3, with unresolved D. With 5 bases removed from V and 3 bases from J, the gap between germline ends came to 9 bases. CDR1 and CDR2 (germline): MRHNA, SNTAGT. The CDR3 is 13 amino acids.

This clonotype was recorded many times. The CDR3 loop reads CASSQGAGGQVGEQFF. CDR3 DNA: TGTGCCAGCAGCCAAGGAGCGGGGGGGCAGGTGGGTGAGCAGTTCTTC. V and J are TRBV4-2 and TRBJ2-1; 10 nucleotides agree with TRBD2. The germline V gene encodes CDR1 LGHNA and CDR2 YNFKEQ. CDR3 length: 16 residues. The ends lost 1 base at V and 9 bases at J; junction bases unmatched: 9.

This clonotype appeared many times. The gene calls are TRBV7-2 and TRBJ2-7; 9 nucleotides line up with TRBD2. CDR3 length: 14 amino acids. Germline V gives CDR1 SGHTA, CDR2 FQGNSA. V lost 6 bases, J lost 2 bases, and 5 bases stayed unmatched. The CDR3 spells CASRLAGSTYEQYF. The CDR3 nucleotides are TGTGCCAGCAGGCTAGCGGGGTCTACCTACGAGCAGTACTTC.

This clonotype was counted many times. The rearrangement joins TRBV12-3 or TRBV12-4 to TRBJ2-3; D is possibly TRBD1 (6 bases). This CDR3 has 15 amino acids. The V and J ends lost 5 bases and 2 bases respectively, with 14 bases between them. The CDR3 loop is CASSTTGNLTDTQYF. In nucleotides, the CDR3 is TGTGCCAGCAGTACTACAGGGAACCTCACAGATACGCAGTATTTT.

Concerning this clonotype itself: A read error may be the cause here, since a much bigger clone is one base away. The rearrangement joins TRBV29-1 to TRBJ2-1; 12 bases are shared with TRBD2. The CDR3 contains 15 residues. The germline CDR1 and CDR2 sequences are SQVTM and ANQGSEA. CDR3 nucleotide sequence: TGCATCGTACCTAGCGGGGGGGCTTCCTACAATGAGCAGTTCTTC. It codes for CIVPSGGASYNEQFF.